Listed below are T cell receptor beta chains from one sample, sequenced in a study of CD8 T cells in ankylosing spondylitis. TCRdb passed the 5' RACE reads through MiXCR, listing each CDR3 protein once. The sample lists around 450,000 distinct CDR3 sequences, roughly 25% occurring once. The sequencing input was blood, either unsorted or a sorted T cell fraction (not recorded which). The receptors stem from a male donor with ankylosing spondylitis. Both conserved end residues are part of each CDR3. D genes are given only for firm matches. Size values are once, few and many counts, or a class for expanded clones, and some rows have none.

d_call: -; clone_size: -; v_call: TRBV12-3/TRBV12-4; j_call: TRBJ1-5; cdr3_nt: TGTGCCAGCAGGCCGACAGGCCTCAATCAGCCCCAGCATTTT; cdr3_aa: CASRPTGLNQPQHF
d_call: TRBD2; clone_size: -; v_call: TRBV10-3; j_call: TRBJ2-1; cdr3_nt: TGTGCCATCAGTTCGGGGGGCTCCTACAATGAGCAGTTCTTC; cdr3_aa: CAISSGGSYNEQFF
d_call: TRBD1; clone_size: -; v_call: TRBV15; j_call: TRBJ1-2; cdr3_nt: TGTGCCACCAGCAGAGAAAAGGGACAGGGAAACTATGGCTACACCTTC; cdr3_aa: CATSREKGQGNYGYTF
d_call: -; clone_size: -; v_call: TRBV29-1; j_call: TRBJ2-2; cdr3_nt: TGCAGCGTTGGGGGGGCCACTGCGAACACCGGGGAGCTGTTTTTT; cdr3_aa: CSVGGATANTGELFF
d_call: -; clone_size: few; v_call: TRBV29-1; j_call: TRBJ1-4; cdr3_nt: TGCAGCGTAGAACAGGGAGGCGAAAAACTGTTTTTT; cdr3_aa: CSVEQGGEKLFF
d_call: TRBD1; clone_size: -; v_call: TRBV3-1; j_call: TRBJ1-2; cdr3_nt: TGTGCCAGCAGCCAAGATACAGGGGGCTCAGGTGGCTACACCTTC; cdr3_aa: CASSQDTGGSGGYTF
d_call: -; clone_size: few; v_call: TRBV28; j_call: TRBJ2-7; cdr3_nt: TGTGCCAGCAGGTCCTACAGGCACTCCTACGAGCAGTACTTC; cdr3_aa: CASRSYRHSYEQYF
d_call: -; clone_size: -; v_call: TRBV3-1; j_call: TRBJ2-1; cdr3_nt: TGTGCCAGCAGCCAAATCGATGAGCAGTTCTTC; cdr3_aa: CASSQIDEQFF
d_call: TRBD2; clone_size: -; v_call: TRBV5-1; j_call: TRBJ2-2; cdr3_nt: TGCGCCAGCAGCTTGGAGGGAGGGCACGGGGAGCTGTTTTTT; cdr3_aa: CASSLEGGHGELFF
d_call: -; clone_size: -; v_call: TRBV4-1; j_call: TRBJ2-5; cdr3_nt: TGCGCCAGCAGCCAAGGGGGGCAGGGAGAGACCCAGTACTTC; cdr3_aa: CASSQGGQGETQYF
d_call: TRBD1; clone_size: few; v_call: TRBV12-3/TRBV12-4; j_call: TRBJ1-1; cdr3_nt: TGTGCCAGCAGTTACGGGGGCAGGGGGAAAACTGAAGCTTTCTTT; cdr3_aa: CASSYGGRGKTEAFF
d_call: TRBD2; clone_size: few; v_call: TRBV9; j_call: TRBJ2-7; cdr3_nt: TGTGCCAGCAGCCCCCGGACTAGCGGGGCCTACGAGCAGTACTTC; cdr3_aa: CASSPRTSGAYEQYF
d_call: -; clone_size: few; v_call: TRBV11-2; j_call: TRBJ1-5; cdr3_nt: TGTGCCAGCAGCCCCGACAGTCCCAATCAGCCCCAGCATTTT; cdr3_aa: CASSPDSPNQPQHF
d_call: -; clone_size: -; v_call: TRBV12-3/TRBV12-4; j_call: TRBJ1-1; cdr3_nt: TGTGCCAGCAGTTTTCCCCCCACTGAAGCTTTCTTT; cdr3_aa: CASSFPPTEAFF
d_call: -; clone_size: few; v_call: TRBV4-2; j_call: TRBJ2-5; cdr3_nt: TGTGCCAGCAGCCAAGTTTTGACAAGACAAGAGACCCAGTACTTC; cdr3_aa: CASSQVLTRQETQYF
d_call: TRBD2; clone_size: -; v_call: TRBV20-1; j_call: TRBJ2-1; cdr3_nt: TGCAGTGCTAGAGTAACTAGCGGGAGTTACTACAATGAGCAGTTCTTC; cdr3_aa: CSARVTSGSYYNEQFF
d_call: -; clone_size: -; v_call: TRBV11-3; j_call: TRBJ2-3; cdr3_nt: TGTGCCAGCAGCTCCCCATCGGAACCAGATACGCAGTATTTT; cdr3_aa: CASSSPSEPDTQYF
d_call: -; clone_size: many; v_call: TRBV5-1; j_call: TRBJ2-3; cdr3_nt: TGCGCCAGCAGCTTGGACGGGGCGGATACGCAGTATTTT; cdr3_aa: CASSLDGADTQYF
d_call: TRBD2; clone_size: -; v_call: TRBV24-1; j_call: TRBJ2-3; cdr3_nt: TGTGCCACCAGTGATTTGGGACTAGCGGGATCGACAGATACGCAGTATTTT; cdr3_aa: CATSDLGLAGSTDTQYF
d_call: -; clone_size: -; v_call: TRBV5-1; j_call: TRBJ1-4; cdr3_nt: TGCGCCAGCAGCCCTGGGGGGGTCGGAGGCGAAAAACTGTTTTTT; cdr3_aa: CASSPGGVGGEKLFF
d_call: -; clone_size: few; v_call: TRBV5-1; j_call: TRBJ1-2; cdr3_nt: TGCGCCAGCAGTCTTGGACCAGATAACTATGGCTACACCTTC; cdr3_aa: CASSLGPDNYGYTF
d_call: -; clone_size: many; v_call: TRBV2; j_call: TRBJ2-3; cdr3_nt: TGTGCCAGCAGTGAGGGCAGCACAGATACGCAGTATTTT; cdr3_aa: CASSEGSTDTQYF
d_call: TRBD1; clone_size: -; v_call: TRBV20-1; j_call: TRBJ2-3; cdr3_nt: TGCAGTGCCAAACCGGGACAGGGGCTGGCAGATACGCAGTATTTT; cdr3_aa: CSAKPGQGLADTQYF
d_call: TRBD1; clone_size: -; v_call: TRBV16; j_call: TRBJ1-4; cdr3_nt: TGTGCCAGCAGAGAGGGGACAGCAACTAATGAAAAACTGTTTTTT; cdr3_aa: CASREGTATNEKLFF
d_call: -; clone_size: -; v_call: TRBV5-1; j_call: TRBJ2-2; cdr3_nt: TGCGCCAGCAGCCCCCAAGGCCAGGGGGGGACCGGGGAGCTGTTTTTT; cdr3_aa: CASSPQGQGGTGELFF
d_call: -; clone_size: -; v_call: TRBV30; j_call: TRBJ1-5; cdr3_nt: TGTGCCTGGAGTAAAGGGAGGAATCAGCCCCAGCATTTT; cdr3_aa: CAWSKGRNQPQHF
d_call: -; clone_size: few; v_call: TRBV14; j_call: TRBJ2-5; cdr3_nt: TGTGCCAGCAGCCAGCTTCCTCAAGAGACCCAGTACTTC; cdr3_aa: CASSQLPQETQYF